The 8 T cell receptor beta chains below were found in one sample sequenced in a study of T cells in Graves' hyperthyroidism and ophthalmopathy (dated by TCRdb to about 2019). Library preparation was by multiplex PCR. Sequencing used an Illumina HiSeq 2000. TCR beta CDR3 regions were amplified from RNA transcripts. The TCR CDR3 was subjected to a first round of RT-PCR using the HTBI primer set and the Qiagen OneStep RT-PCR kit. TCRdb trimmed the raw reads at Q25, called clones with MiXCR and kept productive beta chains. A single entry per CDR3 protein holds the most common genes and DNA from its merged rows. Present in this sample are about 690,000 distinct CDR3 sequences, roughly 17% of which were seen just once. The ten largest clones represent about 16% of the sample. Sequenced material: blood. These receptors came from a middle-aged man with Graves' hyperthyroidism.

In its sample, this clonotype was seen many times. The chain uses TRBV27 and TRBJ2-7; perhaps TRBD2 as D (5 bases). The CDR3 covers 12 residues. V gave up 8 bases and J gave up 4 bases, with 12 bases separating them. CDR1 is MNHEY and CDR2 is SMNVEV in the germline V gene (reference sequence). CDR3 region: CASGSVRYEQYF. Here the CDR3 DNA reads TGTGCCAGCGGGAGCGTCAGGTACGAGCAGTACTTC.

The V call is TRBV29-1, the J call TRBJ2-1; 8 bases map to TRBD2. In germline, CDR1 is SQVTM, CDR2 ANQGSEA. V lost 5 bases and J lost 4; bases outside the gene matches: 1. The CDR3 has 12 residues. The CDR3 nucleotides read TGCAGCGTTACTAGCGGATACAATGAGCAGTTCTTC. Its translation is CSVTSGYNEQFF.

The V call is TRBV5-1, the J call TRBJ1-6; 7 positions agree with TRBD1. The length of the CDR3 is 15 residues. The V and J ends lost 4 bases and 11 bases, in that order; junction bases with no gene match: 12. In germline, CDR1 is SGHRS, CDR2 YFSETQ. CDR3 sequence reads: CASSEATGSSTPLHF. In nucleotides, the CDR3 is TGCGCCAGCAGCGAAGCGACAGGGTCGTCTACACCCCTCCACTTT.

This clonotype showed up many times. This chain uses TRBV28 with TRBJ1-5; D perhaps matches TRBD1 (6 bases). Trimming shortened V by 6 bases and J by 3 bases, and 18 bases separated the two germline ends. Per germline, CDR1 MDHEN and CDR2 SYDVKM. This CDR3 has 16 residues. CDR3 bases: TGTGCCAGCAGCCTTTGGACAGTAACTTTCAATCAGCCCCAGCATTTT. It specifies CASSLWTVTFNQPQHF. The complete variable domain, with remaining parts taken from reference TRBV28 and TRBJ1-5, reads DVKVTQSSRYLVKRTGEKVFLECVQDMDHENMFWYRQDPGLGLRLIYFSYDVKMKEKGDIPEGYSVSREKKERFSLILESASTNQTSMYLCASSLWTVTFNQPQHFGDGTRLSIL.

This clonotype appeared many times. V usage is TRBV12-3 or TRBV12-4 and J usage is TRBJ1-5; 8 bases map to TRBD1. Losses at the gene ends were 7 bases for V and 3 bases for J; bases not matched to a gene: 11. CDR3 length equals 16 residues. CDR3 residues: CASTIGDRSYNQPQHF. DNA of the CDR3: TGTGCCAGCACCATAGGGGACAGGAGCTACAATCAGCCCCAGCATTTT.

This clonotype has a handful of counts. The chain is built from TRBV27 and TRBJ2-7, with TRBD2 identical over 8 bases. Germline CDR1 and CDR2: MNHEY and SMNVEV (reference sequence). V trimming: 4 bases; J trimming: 3 bases; junction bases outside the gene matches: 5. The CDR3 covers 14 residues. For the CDR3, the DNA is TGTGCCAGCAGTTACGGGAGGGCAGGCTACGAGCAGTACTTC. Its translation: CASSYGRAGYEQYF.

This clonotype showed up just a few times. V is TRBV6-1 and J is TRBJ1-5, with D maybe TRBD1 (6 bases). This CDR3 region has 12 residues. V was clipped by 6 bases and J by 6 bases, with 9 bases between them. Germline V CDR1 and CDR2: MNHNS, SASEGT. The CDR3 DNA reads as TGTGCCAGCAGCACAGGGCCTCAGCCCCAGCATTTT. Translation: CASSTGPQPQHF.

This clonotype has a handful of counts. The chain links TRBV28 to TRBJ1-2; weak D call: TRBD1 (5 bases). Trimming took off 1 base at V and 6 bases at J, with 15 bases between the two ends. The CDR3 extends over 15 amino acids. CDR1 is MDHEN and CDR2 is SYDVKM in the germline V gene. Written as DNA, the CDR3 is TGTGCCAGCAGTTTATCCGGTCCACAGGAAGATGGCTACACCTTC. Its protein product is CASSLSGPQEDGYTF.